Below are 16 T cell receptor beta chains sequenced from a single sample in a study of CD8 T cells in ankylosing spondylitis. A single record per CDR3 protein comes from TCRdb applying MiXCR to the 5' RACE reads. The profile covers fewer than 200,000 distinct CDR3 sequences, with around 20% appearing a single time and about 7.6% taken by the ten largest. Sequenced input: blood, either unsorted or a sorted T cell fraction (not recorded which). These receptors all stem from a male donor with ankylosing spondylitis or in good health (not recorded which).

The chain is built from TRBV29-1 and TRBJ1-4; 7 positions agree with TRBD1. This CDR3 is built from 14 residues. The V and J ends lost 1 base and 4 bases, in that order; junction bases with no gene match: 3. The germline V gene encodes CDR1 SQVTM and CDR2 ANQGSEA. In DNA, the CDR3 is TGCAGCGTTGAAGGTGGGACAGATAATGAAAAACTGTTTTTT. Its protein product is CSVEGGTDNEKLFF.

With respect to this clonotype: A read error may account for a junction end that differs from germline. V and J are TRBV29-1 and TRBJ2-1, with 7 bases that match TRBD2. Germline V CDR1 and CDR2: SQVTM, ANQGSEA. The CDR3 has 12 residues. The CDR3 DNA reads TGCAGCGTTGAAGGCCAGGCTAGCGGCCCCCTCTTC. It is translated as CSVEGQASGPLF.

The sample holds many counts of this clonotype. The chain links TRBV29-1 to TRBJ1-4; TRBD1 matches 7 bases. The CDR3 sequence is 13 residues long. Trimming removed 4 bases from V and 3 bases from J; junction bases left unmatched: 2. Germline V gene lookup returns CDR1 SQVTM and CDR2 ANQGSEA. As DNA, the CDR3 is TGCAGCGTTGGAGGGACAGCTAATGAAAAACTGTTTTTT. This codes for CSVGGTANEKLFF.

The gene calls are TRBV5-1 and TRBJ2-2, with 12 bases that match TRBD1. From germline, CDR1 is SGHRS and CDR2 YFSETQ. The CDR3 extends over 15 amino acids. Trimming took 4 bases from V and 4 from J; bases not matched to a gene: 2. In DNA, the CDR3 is TGCGCCAGCAGCACGGGACAGGGGGCCACCGGGGAGCTGTTTTTT. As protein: CASSTGQGATGELFF.

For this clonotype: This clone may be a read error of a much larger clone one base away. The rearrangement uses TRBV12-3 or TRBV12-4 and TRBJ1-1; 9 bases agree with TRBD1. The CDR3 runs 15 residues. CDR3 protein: CTSTPGQGRATEAFF. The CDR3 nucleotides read TGTACCAGCACCCCCGGACAGGGGCGGGCCACTGAAGCTTTCTTT.

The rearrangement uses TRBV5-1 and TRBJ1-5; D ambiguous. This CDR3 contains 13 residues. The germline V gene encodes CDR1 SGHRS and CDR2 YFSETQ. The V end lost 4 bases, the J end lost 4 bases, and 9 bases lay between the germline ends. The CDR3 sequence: CASSNGPNQPQHF. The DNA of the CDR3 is TGCGCCAGCAGCAACGGGCCAAATCAGCCCCAGCATTTT.

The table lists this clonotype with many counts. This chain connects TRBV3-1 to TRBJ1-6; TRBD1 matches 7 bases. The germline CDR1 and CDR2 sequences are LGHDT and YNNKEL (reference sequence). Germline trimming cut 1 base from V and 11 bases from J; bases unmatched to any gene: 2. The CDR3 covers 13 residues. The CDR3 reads CASSQGGGPPLHF. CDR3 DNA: TGTGCCAGCAGCCAAGGAGGGGGCCCACCCCTCCACTTT.

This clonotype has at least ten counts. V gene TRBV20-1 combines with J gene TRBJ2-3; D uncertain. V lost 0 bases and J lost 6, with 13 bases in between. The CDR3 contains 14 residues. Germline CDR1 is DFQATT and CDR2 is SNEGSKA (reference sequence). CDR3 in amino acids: CSARDMAASDTQYF. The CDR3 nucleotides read TGCAGTGCTAGAGATATGGCAGCTTCCGATACGCAGTATTTT.

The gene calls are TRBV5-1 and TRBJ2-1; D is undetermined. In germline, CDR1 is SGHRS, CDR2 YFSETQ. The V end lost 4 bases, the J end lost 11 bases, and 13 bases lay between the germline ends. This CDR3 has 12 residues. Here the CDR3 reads CASSPSFPQQFF. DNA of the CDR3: TGCGCCAGCAGCCCCAGTTTCCCTCAGCAGTTCTTC.

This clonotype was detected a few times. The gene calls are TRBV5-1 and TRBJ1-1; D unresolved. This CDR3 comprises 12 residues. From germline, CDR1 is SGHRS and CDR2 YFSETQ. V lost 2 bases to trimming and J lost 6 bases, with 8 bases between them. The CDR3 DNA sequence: TGCGCCAGCAGCTTACCGGCCCCTGAAGCTTTCTTT. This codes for CASSLPAPEAFF.

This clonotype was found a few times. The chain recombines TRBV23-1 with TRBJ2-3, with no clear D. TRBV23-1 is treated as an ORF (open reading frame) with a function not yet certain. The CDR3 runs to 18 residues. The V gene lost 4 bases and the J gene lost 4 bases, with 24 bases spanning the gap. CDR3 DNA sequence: TGCGCCAGCAGTCCCCGGTGGCCCACTACCTCATGGTCAGATACGCAGTATTTT. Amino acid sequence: CASSPRWPTTSWSDTQYF.

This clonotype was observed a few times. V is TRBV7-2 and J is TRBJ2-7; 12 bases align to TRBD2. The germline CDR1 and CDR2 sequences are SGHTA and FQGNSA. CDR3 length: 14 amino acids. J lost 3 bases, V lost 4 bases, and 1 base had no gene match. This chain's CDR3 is CASSSGLAGYEQYF. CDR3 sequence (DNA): TGTGCCAGCAGCTCGGGACTAGCGGGCTACGAGCAGTACTTC.

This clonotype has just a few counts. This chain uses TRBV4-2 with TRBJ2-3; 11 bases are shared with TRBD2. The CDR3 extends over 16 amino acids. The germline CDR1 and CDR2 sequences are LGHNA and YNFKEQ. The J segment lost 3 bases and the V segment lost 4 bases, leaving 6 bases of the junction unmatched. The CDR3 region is CASSPLAGAVTDTQYF. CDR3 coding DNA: TGTGCCAGCAGCCCACTAGCGGGAGCGGTTACAGATACGCAGTATTTT.

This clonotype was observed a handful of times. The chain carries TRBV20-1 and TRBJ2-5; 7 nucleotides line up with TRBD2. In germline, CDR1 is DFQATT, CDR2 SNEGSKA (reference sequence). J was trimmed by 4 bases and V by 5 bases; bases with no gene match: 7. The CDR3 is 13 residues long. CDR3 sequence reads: CSAGGGGRETQYF. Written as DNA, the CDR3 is TGCAGTGCTGGGGGGGGAGGGCGAGAGACCCAGTACTTC.

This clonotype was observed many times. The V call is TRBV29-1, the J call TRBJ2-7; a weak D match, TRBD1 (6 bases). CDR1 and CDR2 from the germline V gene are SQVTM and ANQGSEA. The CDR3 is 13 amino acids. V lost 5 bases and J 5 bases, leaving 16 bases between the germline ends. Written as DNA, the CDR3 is TGCAGCGTTATCGCCGGGACACGAGACGAGCAGTACTTC. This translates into CSVIAGTRDEQYF.

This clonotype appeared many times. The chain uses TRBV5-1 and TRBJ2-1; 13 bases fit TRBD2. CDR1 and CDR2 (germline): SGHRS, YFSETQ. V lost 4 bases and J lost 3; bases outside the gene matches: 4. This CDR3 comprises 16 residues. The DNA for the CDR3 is TGCGCCAGCAGCCCCGGGACTAGCGGGATCTACAATGAGCAGTTCTTC. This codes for CASSPGTSGIYNEQFF.